This T cell receptor beta chain comes out of a study of technical replicates of blood from a handful of donors. Germline values: CDR1 SEHNR, CDR2 FQNEAQ (reference sequence). Germline trimming cut 8 bases from V and 1 base from J; bases unmatched to any gene: 7. The CDR3 runs to 14 residues. TCRdb keeps only in-frame clones here, not all; method: immunoSEQ multiplex PCR. In the table there are about 89,000 clones, approximately 94% of which are singletons. The sequencing input was T cells isolated from PBMCs. The chain carries TRBV7-9 and TRBJ1-1; TRBD1 matches at 7 bases. The sequence derives from a human donor in good health. The CDR3 DNA is TGTGCCAGCTCGGTTGGGACAGAGAACACTGAAGCTTTCTTT. Encoded protein: CASSVGTENTEAFF. The whole variable domain, remainder taken from reference TRBV7-9 and TRBJ1-1, is DTGVSQNPRHKITKRGQNVTFRCDPISEHNRLYWYRQTLGQGPEFLTYFQNEAQLEKSRLLSDRFSAERPKGSFSTLEIQRTEQGDSAMYLCASSVGTENTEAFFGQGTRLTVV.